Listed here are 5 T cell receptor beta chains from one sample, sequenced in a study of cytomegalovirus exposure and HLA in healthy donors. Method: immunoSEQ multiplex PCR; TCRdb's copy keeps in-frame clones and lacks some. The sample lists about 120,000 clones; approximately 81% were seen once. Sequencing input: PBMCs. The receptors stem from a woman aged 25-40 years in good health and CMV-seronegative.

In its sample, this clone was seen a few times. The DNA for the CDR3 is TGTGCCAGCAGCGCGGGACAGGGACGAAACTCACCCCTCCACTTT. Translation gives CASSAGQGRNSPLHF. V gene TRBV11-3 combines with J gene TRBJ1-6, with 9 bases that match TRBD1. CDR3 length equals 15 residues. Per the germline V gene, CDR1 is SGHNT and CDR2 is YENEEA. With V trimmed by 5 bases and J by 10 bases, 9 bases remained unmatched.

The rearrangement joins TRBV19 to TRBJ1-4, with D unclear. This CDR3 region has 15 residues. Germline V gives CDR1 LNHDA, CDR2 SQIVND (reference sequence). Trimming left V 6 bases short and J 7 bases short, with 18 bases between. The CDR3 spells CASRRITGGVEKLFF. The CDR3 DNA is TGTGCCAGTAGACGGATAACGGGAGGAGTTGAAAAACTGTTTTTT.

The chain combines TRBV2 with TRBJ2-1, with unresolved D. The CDR3 length is 16 residues. The V and J ends lost 6 bases and 0 bases respectively, with 15 bases between them. Germline CDR1 reads SNHLY; CDR2 reads FYNNEI. This CDR3 reads CASSGVTASSYNEQFF. The CDR3 DNA reads as TGTGCCAGCAGCGGCGTCACAGCCAGCTCCTACAATGAGCAGTTCTTC.

The chain has TRBV6-6 and TRBJ1-1, with 12 bases matching TRBD1. Trimming removed 2 bases from V and 6 bases from J; junction bases left unmatched: 4. Per germline, CDR1 MNHNY and CDR2 SVGAGI (reference sequence). The CDR3 length is 15 residues. The CDR3: CASSYRDRGPAEAFF. Written as DNA, the CDR3 is TGTGCCAGCAGTTACCGGGACAGGGGGCCCGCTGAAGCTTTCTTT.

This clone came up a few times. This sequence joins TRBV14 and TRBJ2-1, with D possibly being TRBD2 (5 bases). The CDR3 consists of 15 residues. The germline CDR1 and CDR2 sequences are SGHDN and FVKESK. V dropped 2 bases and J dropped 1 base, with 9 bases sitting between them. The CDR3 spells CASSQWAGSYNEQFF. The CDR3, as DNA: TGTGCCAGCAGCCAATGGGCGGGTTCCTACAATGAGCAGTTCTTC.